The source of this T cell receptor beta chain is a study of blood T cell repertoires in COVID-19. The wider study: COVID-19 samples from acute and convalescent phases originated in the United States, Italy and Spain.

Only in-frame clones appear in the TCRdb table, and some are missing; sequencing was by immunoSEQ multiplex PCR. The sample lists about 270,000 clones; 80% to 90% were seen once. There are 14 residues in the CDR3. Trimming stripped 6 bases from V and 0 bases from J, with 6 bases between. Germline V CDR1 and CDR2: WSHSY, SAAADI. Source material: PBMCs or T cells enriched from blood (not recorded which). The chain carries TRBV10-2 and TRBJ1-6; D is perhaps TRBD1 (5 bases). The sequence came from a young woman who had recovered from COVID-19. This CDR3 reads CASRDTSYNSPLHF. The CDR3 bases are TGCGCCAGCAGGGACACCTCCTATAATTCACCCCTCCACTTT.